These 13 T cell receptor beta chains were sequenced from one sample in a study of regulatory T cells in long-lasting Graves disease. Construction of TCR beta libraries relied on iRepertoire HTBI primers and on Arm-PCR targeting CDR3 regions. A single record per CDR3 protein comes from TCRdb applying MiXCR to the multiplex PCR reads. The sample lists about 330,000 distinct CDR3 sequences, 15% to 20% occurring once. Indicated time point: newly diagnosed GD, antithyroid drugs for less than 3 months. Preparation of the TCR library used RNA extracted from PBMCs. The data also belong to a second study, concerning T cells in Graves' hyperthyroidism and ophthalmopathy.

The starting material was peripheral blood mononuclear cells (PBMCs), obtained at new diagnosis, from a patient treated with antithyroid drugs. The receptors originated from a woman between 18 and 29 years old with Graves disease.

The gene calls are TRBV12-3 or TRBV12-4 and TRBJ2-1, with D uncertain. Trimming shortened V by 5 bases and J by 9 bases, and 11 bases separated the two germline ends. The CDR3 loop spans 12 amino acids. The CDR3 is CASSTPLGEQFF. Here the CDR3 DNA reads TGTGCCAGCAGTACGCCCCTGGGTGAGCAGTTCTTC.

At least ten counts were recorded for this clonotype. This chain uses TRBV30 with TRBJ1-2; perhaps TRBD1 as D (5 bases). V shed 3 bases and J shed 4 bases, with 18 bases lying between them. This CDR3 has 15 amino acids. Germline CDR1 is GTSNPN and CDR2 is SVGIG (reference sequence). CDR3 in DNA: TGTGCCTGGAGCGTCCAGGGCGCCCGGGGCTATGGCTACACCTTC. Its translation: CAWSVQGARGYGYTF.

In its sample, this clonotype was seen a few times. V gene TRBV9 combines with J gene TRBJ2-7, with D perhaps matching TRBD1 or TRBD2 (5 bases each). Germline values: CDR1 SGDLS, CDR2 YYNGEE. There are 14 residues in the CDR3. V was trimmed by 0 bases and J by 6 bases, leaving 13 bases between them. CDR3 sequence: CASSVDGASSEQYF. CDR3 DNA sequence: TGTGCCAGCAGCGTAGATGGGGCTAGCTCCGAGCAGTACTTC.

In this sample, this clonotype turned up a few times. V is TRBV9 and J is TRBJ2-7, with 8 bases matching TRBD1. From germline, CDR1 is SGDLS and CDR2 YYNGEE. The CDR3 is 15 residues long. V gave up 0 bases and J gave up 3 bases; unmatched junction bases: 5. The CDR3 reads CASSVGQGAGYEQYF. CDR3 DNA: TGTGCCAGCAGCGTAGGCCAGGGGGCCGGCTACGAGCAGTACTTC. Variable domain in full (rest from reference TRBV9 and TRBJ2-7): DSGVTQTPKHLITATGQRVTLRCSPRSGDLSVYWYQQSLDQGLQFLIQYYNGEERAKGNILERFSAQQFPDLHSELNLSSLELGDSALYFCASSVGQGAGYEQYFGPGTRLTVT.

The rearrangement joins TRBV10-3 to TRBJ2-7; TRBD1 matches 10 bases. V was pared by 3 bases and J by 2 bases, with 4 bases of the junction left unmatched. The CDR3 consists of 15 residues. Germline CDR1 reads ENHRY; CDR2 reads SYGVKD. This CDR3 is CAISDRGTGAYEQYF. The CDR3 nucleotides are TGTGCCATCAGTGACCGTGGGACAGGGGCCTACGAGCAGTACTTC.

The chain is built from TRBV5-4 and TRBJ1-2, with D possibly matching TRBD1 (6 bases). V gave up 8 bases and J gave up 8 bases, with 16 bases separating them. The CDR3 totals 12 residues. CDR1 and CDR2 from the germline V gene are SGHNT and YYREEE (reference sequence). The DNA for the CDR3 is TGTGCCAGTTCCCGGAGGGGGGTGGGCTACACCTTC. Its translation: CASSRRGVGYTF.

This clonotype has a count of ten or more. CDR3 sequence: CASSLASGRHTGELFF. The DNA for the CDR3 is TGTGCCAGCAGTTTAGCGAGTGGGCGCCACACCGGGGAGCTGTTTTTT. This sequence joins TRBV12-3 or TRBV12-4 and TRBJ2-2; no clear D gene. The CDR3 has 16 amino acids. Between the trimmed V and J ends, which lost 0 bases and 3 bases, there was a span of 11 bases.

Only a few counts were recorded for this clonotype. This chain uses TRBV6-1 with TRBJ2-1; 10 positions match TRBD2. This CDR3 has 12 amino acids. J lost 8 bases, V lost 10 bases, and 5 bases had no gene match. Germline V gives CDR1 MNHNS, CDR2 SASEGT. The CDR3 DNA sequence: TGTGCCACAGCGGGGGGGCCTTATGAGCAGTTCTTC. Protein sequence: CATAGGPYEQFF.

This clonotype was found many times. The rearrangement joins TRBV10-3 to TRBJ1-2; 9 bases fit TRBD1. With 4 bases clipped from V and 4 bases from J, the junction kept 7 bases outside the gene matches. The V gene's germline CDR1 is ENHRY and CDR2 SYGVKD. The CDR3 spans 15 residues. The CDR3 DNA is TGTGCCATCAGTGGACCGGACAGGGGCCTCTATGGCTACACCTTC. The encoded protein is CAISGPDRGLYGYTF.

The genes are TRBV6-9 and TRBJ2-7, with D unclear. The CDR3 totals 13 residues. CDR1 and CDR2 from the germline V gene are MNHGY and SVAAGI. The V and J ends lost 4 bases and 4 bases respectively, with 11 bases between them. CDR3: CASSFDPIYEQYF. The DNA of the CDR3 is TGTGCCAGCAGTTTTGACCCCATTTACGAGCAGTACTTC.

There are a few counts of this clonotype. The gene calls are TRBV7-9 and TRBJ2-5, with 11 bases lining up with TRBD2. Trimming removed 5 bases from V and 0 bases from J; junction bases left unmatched: 5. The CDR3 totals 16 residues. CDR1 and CDR2 (germline): SEHNR, FQNEAQ (reference sequence). Here the CDR3 DNA reads TGTGCCAGCAGCCCTCGACTAGCGGGATACCAAGAGACCCAGTACTTC. This encodes CASSPRLAGYQETQYF.

This clonotype was observed a few times. The V gene is TRBV5-1, the J gene TRBJ1-6; possibly TRBD1 for D (5 bases). The CDR3 loop spans 15 amino acids. CDR1 and CDR2 (germline): SGHRS, YFSETQ. V shed 0 bases and J shed 2 bases, with 6 bases lying between them. Here the CDR3 DNA reads TGCGCCAGCAGCTTGGCAGGGACCTATAATTCACCCCTCCACTTT. This codes for CASSLAGTYNSPLHF.

This clonotype has a count of ten or more. The genes are TRBV5-1 and TRBJ2-7; 7 nucleotides align to TRBD1. Germline CDR1 SGHRS, CDR2 YFSETQ. The length of the CDR3 is 13 residues. V shed 7 bases and J 6 bases; nucleotides not matched to a gene: 10. CDR3 bases: TGCGCCAGCTCCCAAGGGGGCCTCCGCGAGCAGTACTTC. Its protein is CASSQGGLREQYF.